A selection of T cell receptor beta chains follows, all from one sample in a study of shared clonotypes between healthy human individuals. Method: immunoSEQ multiplex PCR; TCRdb's copy keeps in-frame clones and lacks some. The sample gives millions of clones, 90% to 95% of which show up once; 0.13% is in the top ten. Sequencing was done on a sample of naive CD4+ T cells sorted from blood. The receptors were sampled from a man aged 18 to 29 in good health. The CDR3 runs from the conserved cysteine through the conserved F or W. Fields, in order: J gene, D gene, V gene, CDR3 protein, CDR3 DNA. A D gene is named only where the DNA matches it firmly.

J: TRBJ1-1
D: TRBD1
V: TRBV19
CDR3: CASRDRHTEAFF
DNA: TGTGCCAGTAGGGACAGGCACACTGAAGCTTTCTTT

J: TRBJ1-5
D: .
V: TRBV28
CDR3: CASSLTGTSNQPQHF
DNA: TGTGCCAGCAGTTTGACAGGAACTAGCAATCAGCCCCAGCATTTT

J: TRBJ2-7
D: .
V: TRBV28
CDR3: CASLSGHLMGYEQYF
DNA: TGTGCCAGCCTCTCGGGACACTTGATGGGCTACGAGCAGTACTTC

J: TRBJ2-5
D: .
V: TRBV5-1
CDR3: CASSLAYQETQYF
DNA: TGCGCCAGCAGCTTGGCCTACCAAGAGACCCAGTACTTC

J: TRBJ2-7
D: .
V: TRBV19
CDR3: CASSLSNQGYEQYF
DNA: TGTGCCAGCTCCCTCAGCAATCAGGGGTACGAGCAGTACTTC

J: TRBJ1-1
D: .
V: TRBV18
CDR3: CASSAGVTEAFF
DNA: TGTGCCAGCTCAGCCGGAGTCACTGAAGCTTTCTTT

J: TRBJ1-5
D: .
V: TRBV11-2
CDR3: CASSLYQNQPQHF
DNA: TGTGCCAGCAGCTTATACCAGAATCAGCCCCAGCATTTT

J: TRBJ1-1
D: .
V: TRBV7-9
CDR3: CASSLEARTEAFF
DNA: TGTGCCAGCAGCTTAGAGGCTCGCACTGAAGCTTTCTTT

J: TRBJ1-1
D: .
V: TRBV7-2
CDR3: CASSLETLNTEAFF
DNA: TGTGCCAGCAGCTTGGAGACATTGAACACTGAAGCTTTCTTT

J: TRBJ2-5
D: .
V: TRBV5-1
CDR3: CASSWPGEETQYF
DNA: TGCGCCAGCAGCTGGCCCGGGGAGGAGACCCAGTACTTC

J: TRBJ2-5
D: TRBD1
V: TRBV5-1
CDR3: CASSIGTGQETQYF
DNA: TGCGCCAGCAGCATAGGGACAGGACAAGAGACCCAGTACTTC